This is a list of T cell receptor beta chains from one sample in a study of PD-1 blockade in mismatch repair-deficient tumors. Profiled with immunoSEQ multiplex PCR; TCRdb holds only in-frame clones, not every one. This sample has 70,000 to 95,000 clones, with around 80% found just once. The specimen was peripheral blood, collected 44 weeks after starting pembrolizumab. These receptors were obtained from an adult with mismatch repair-deficient cancer. Both conserved end residues are part of each CDR3. Fields, in order: clone size, J gene, V gene, D gene, CDR3 protein, CDR3 DNA. D genes are given only for firm matches. A clone size is listed for some rows: how often the clone was seen (once, few, many), or a class if it is expanded.

few,TRBJ1-2,TRBV7-9,-,CASSLAGSPVYGYTF,TGTGCCAGCAGCTTAGCTGGCAGCCCCGTCTATGGCTACACCTTC
-,TRBJ2-5,TRBV10-3,TRBD1,CAIRGTGGGETQYF,TGTGCCATCAGGGGGACAGGGGGCGGAGAGACCCAGTACTTC
-,TRBJ2-2,TRBV5-1,-,CASNKGDANTGELFF,TGCGCCAGCAACAAGGGGGACGCCAACACCGGGGAGCTGTTTTTT
-,TRBJ2-1,TRBV30,-,CAWSVGRWVINEQFF,TGTGCCTGGAGTGTGGGCAGGTGGGTTATAAATGAGCAGTTCTTC
-,TRBJ1-1,TRBV7-2,-,CASSPPQGREAFF,TGTGCCAGCAGCCCCCCGCAGGGGAGAGAGGCTTTCTTT
-,TRBJ1-4,TRBV19,-,CASSGTRTSRGEKLFF,TGTGCCAGTAGTGGTACCAGGACCTCAAGGGGGGAAAAACTGTTTTTT
-,TRBJ1-5,TRBV6-1,-,CASSEGQPQHF,TGTGCCAGCAGTGAGGGTCAGCCCCAGCATTTT
-,TRBJ1-1,TRBV6-1,-,CASSDDTIEAFF,TGTGCCAGCAGTGACGACACAATTGAAGCTTTCTTT
-,TRBJ2-1,TRBV19,TRBD2,CASSILAGFGHEQFF,TGTGCCAGTAGTATATTAGCGGGGTTTGGCCATGAGCAGTTCTTC
-,TRBJ2-7,TRBV6-5,-,CASSLTSLSSYEQYF,TGTGCCAGCAGCCTAACTAGCCTGAGCTCCTACGAGCAGTACTTC
-,TRBJ2-5,TRBV12-5,-,CASGPPAEETQYF,TGTGCTAGTGGTCCCCCAGCAGAAGAGACCCAGTACTTC
-,TRBJ2-5,TRBV7-9,-,CASSSGLVVETQYF,TGTGCCAGCAGCTCGGGACTGGTTGTGGAGACCCAGTACTTC
-,TRBJ2-5,TRBV5-1,-,CASSSPAAQYF,TGCGCCAGCAGCTCTCCGGCGGCCCAGTACTTC
once,TRBJ1-1,TRBV15,TRBD1,CATSRDTGGVTEAFF,TGTGCCACCAGCAGAGATACAGGGGGCGTCACTGAAGCTTTCTTT
-,TRBJ1-5,TRBV19,TRBD1,CASNSIRTGGSQPQHF,TGTGCCAGTAATAGTATAAGGACAGGGGGTAGTCAGCCCCAGCATTTT
-,TRBJ1-2,TRBV5-5,-,CASSQIGEKHGYTF,TGTGCCAGCAGCCAGATCGGGGAGAAGCATGGCTACACCTTC
-,TRBJ2-5,TRBV18,-,CASSRLNQGQETQYF,TGTGCCAGCTCACGCCTGAATCAGGGCCAAGAGACCCAGTACTTC
-,TRBJ2-7,TRBV11-2,TRBD2,CASSLGSAGGGEQYF,TGTGCCAGCAGCTTAGGAAGTGCGGGAGGGGGCGAGCAGTACTTC
-,TRBJ1-1,TRBV4-1,-,CASSPRTILRGETEAFF,TGCGCCAGCAGCCCGAGAACCATTCTCAGGGGTGAGACTGAAGCTTTCTTT
-,TRBJ1-1,TRBV11-3,TRBD1,CASSLEGTGGGMNTEAFF,TGTGCCAGCAGCTTAGAGGGGACAGGGGGCGGAATGAACACTGAAGCTTTCTTT
-,TRBJ1-2,TRBV7-9,TRBD1,CASSVTGTGLEYGYTF,TGTGCCAGCAGCGTCACCGGGACAGGATTGGAATATGGCTACACCTTC
-,TRBJ2-6,TRBV27,-,CASTVPGANVLTF,TGTGCCAGCACCGTTCCTGGGGCCAACGTCCTGACTTTC
-,TRBJ2-3,TRBV5-1,-,CASSLILQDTQYF,TGCGCCAGCAGCTTGATCTTACAAGATACGCAGTATTTT
-,TRBJ1-2,TRBV13,-,CASSLGDLFYGYTF,TGTGCCAGCAGCCTGGGGGACCTTTTCTATGGCTACACCTTC
few,TRBJ2-1,TRBV6-5,TRBD1,CASSSADRRYNEQFF,TGTGCCAGCAGCTCCGCGGACAGGAGATACAATGAGCAGTTCTTC
-,TRBJ2-7,TRBV27,TRBD2,CASSLYSQGLAGPVGQYF,TGTGCCAGCAGTTTATATAGCCAGGGACTAGCGGGACCGGTTGGGCAGTACTTC
-,TRBJ2-7,TRBV11-2,TRBD2,CASSLGLRLAGISYEQYF,TGTGCCAGCAGCTTAGGCCTTCGACTAGCGGGAATCTCCTACGAGCAGTACTTC
few,TRBJ2-1,TRBV6-4,TRBD2,CASSDGTSGSVNEQFF,TGTGCCAGCAGTGACGGGACTAGCGGGAGTGTTAATGAGCAGTTCTTC
-,TRBJ2-1,TRBV5-1,TRBD2,CASSLSGTSGRASGEQFF,TGCGCCAGCAGCTTGTCTGGGACTAGCGGGAGGGCCTCCGGTGAGCAGTTCTTC
-,TRBJ2-1,TRBV18,TRBD1,CASSPGATGDSNEQFF,TGTGCCAGCTCACCGGGGGCGACAGGGGACAGCAATGAGCAGTTCTTC
-,TRBJ2-1,TRBV2,TRBD2,CASSYNTGSGRSYNEQFF,TGTGCCAGCAGTTATAATACAGGTAGCGGGAGGTCTTACAATGAGCAGTTCTTC
-,TRBJ2-1,TRBV19,-,CASKPPLINSYNEQFF,TGTGCCAGTAAGCCCCCGTTAATTAACTCCTACAATGAGCAGTTCTTC
-,TRBJ2-2,TRBV29-1,-,CSVVHPANTGELFF,TGCAGCGTTGTCCACCCCGCGAACACCGGGGAGCTGTTTTTT
-,TRBJ1-5,TRBV27,-,CASSLSTVEYQPQHF,TGTGCCAGCAGTTTAAGTACAGTAGAATATCAGCCCCAGCATTTT
-,TRBJ2-1,TRBV15,TRBD1,CATSSRQGYYNEQFF,TGTGCCACCAGCAGTCGACAGGGATACTACAATGAGCAGTTCTTC
-,TRBJ2-7,TRBV11-1,TRBD2,CASTPKTSRSYEQYF,TGTGCCAGCACACCGAAGACTAGCCGCTCCTACGAGCAGTACTTC
-,TRBJ1-4,TRBV23-1,-,CASSHELEKLFF,TGCGCCAGCAGTCATGAACTCGAAAAACTGTTTTTT
-,TRBJ1-2,TRBV30,-,CAWKQIRTSGYTF,TGTGCCTGGAAACAAATAAGGACATCGGGCTACACCTTC
-,TRBJ2-5,TRBV7-8,-,CASSLEGGIQYF,TGTGCCAGCAGCTTAGAAGGGGGAATCCAGTACTTC
-,TRBJ1-4,TRBV27,-,CASSTRVGEKLFF,TGTGCCAGCAGTACCAGGGTTGGGGAAAAACTGTTTTTT
-,TRBJ1-5,TRBV4-2,-,CASSQPPPGQPQHF,TGTGCCAGCAGCCAACCCCCCCCGGGCCAACCCCAGCATTTT
-,TRBJ2-1,TRBV11-3,TRBD2,CASSTSGITYNEQFF,TGTGCCAGCAGTACTAGCGGGATTACCTACAATGAGCAGTTCTTC
-,TRBJ2-5,TRBV6-1,TRBD1,CAIKGQGMSQYF,TGTGCCATCAAAGGACAGGGCATGTCCCAGTACTTC
-,TRBJ2-7,TRBV5-4,TRBD2,CASSQLGTSGYEQYF,TGTGCCAGCAGCCAATTAGGGACTAGCGGGTACGAGCAGTACTTC
-,TRBJ2-3,TRBV10-2,TRBD2,CASSYGGRAGTDTQYF,TGCGCCAGCAGTTACGGCGGGAGGGCCGGGACAGATACGCAGTATTTT
-,TRBJ1-1,TRBV4-1,-,CASSQDAPLERGNTEAFF,TGCGCCAGCAGCCAAGATGCCCCCTTAGAAAGAGGGAACACTGAAGCTTTCTTT
-,TRBJ1-1,TRBV19,TRBD1,CASSISGTGNTEAFF,TGTGCCAGTAGTATTTCTGGGACAGGGAACACTGAAGCTTTCTTT
-,TRBJ2-7,TRBV27,-,CASSLQVSGYEQYF,TGTGCCAGCAGTCTACAGGTTTCCGGGTACGAGCAGTACTTC
-,TRBJ1-5,TRBV6-1,-,CASSDTGVTYQPQHF,TGTGCCAGCAGCGATACCGGAGTGACATATCAGCCCCAGCATTTT
-,TRBJ1-3,TRBV21-1,-,CASSRGPPGLRNTIYF,TGTGCCAGCAGCCGAGGGCCGCCCGGGCTTCGTAACACCATATATTTT
-,TRBJ2-6,TRBV18,TRBD2,CASSPERPSGSTGANVLTF,TGTGCCAGCTCACCTGAACGGCCTAGCGGGAGCACTGGGGCCAACGTCCTGACTTTC
-,TRBJ1-1,TRBV11-3,TRBD1,CASSLGQEGTEAFF,TGTGCCAGCAGCTTGGGACAGGAAGGCACTGAAGCTTTCTTT
-,TRBJ2-7,TRBV7-2,TRBD1,CASSGGTGLTYEQYF,TGTGCCAGCAGCGGGGGGACAGGCCTCACCTACGAGCAGTACTTC